This TCR beta chain was sequenced in a study of T-cell reconstitution after alpha-beta-depleted transplantation in children. Whole-study results and caveats: The authors attributed T-cell counts and diversity one year after transplant mostly to newly produced T cells. The study traced high day-60 TCRbeta diversity in some patients to surviving recipient T cells and thymic progenitors. Reportedly, only several hundred clones from non-depleted graft cells drove alpha-beta T-cell counts at about two months.

Ten or more counts support this clonotype. What it binds is unknown. Unique molecular identifiers were used in preparing the TCRbeta library. TCRdb processed the PCR reads anew with MiXCR; each CDR3 protein has one entry. This sample has approximately 300,000 distinct CDR3 sequences, with about 9.5% found just once. The CDR3 has 15 residues. Between the trimmed V and J ends, which lost 1 base and 2 bases, there was a span of 12 bases. Germline CDR1 LGHNA, CDR2 YNFKEQ. The chain carries TRBV4-2 and TRBJ2-7, with D uncertain. This clonotype was obtained from a boy less than two years old with acute myeloid leukemia, due to receive a stem cell transplant. This sample comprised PBMCs, obtained before TCRalphabeta/CD19-depleted stem cell transplant. The CDR3 spells CASSQVGGTTYEQYF. CDR3 nucleotide sequence: TGTGCCAGCAGCCAAGTGGGCGGTACCACCTACGAGCAGTACTTC.